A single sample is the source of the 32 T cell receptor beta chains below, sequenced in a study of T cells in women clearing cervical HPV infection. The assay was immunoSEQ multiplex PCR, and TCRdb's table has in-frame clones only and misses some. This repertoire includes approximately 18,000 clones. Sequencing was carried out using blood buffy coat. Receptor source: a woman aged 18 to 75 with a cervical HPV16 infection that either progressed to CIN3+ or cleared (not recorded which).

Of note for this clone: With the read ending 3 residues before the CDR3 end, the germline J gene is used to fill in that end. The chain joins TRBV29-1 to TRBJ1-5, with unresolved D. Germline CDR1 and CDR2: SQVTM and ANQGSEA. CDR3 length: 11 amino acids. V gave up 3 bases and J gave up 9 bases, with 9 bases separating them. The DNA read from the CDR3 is TGCAGCGTTGATAACGGGTGGCCC. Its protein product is CSVDNGWP. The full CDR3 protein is CSVDNGWPQHF.

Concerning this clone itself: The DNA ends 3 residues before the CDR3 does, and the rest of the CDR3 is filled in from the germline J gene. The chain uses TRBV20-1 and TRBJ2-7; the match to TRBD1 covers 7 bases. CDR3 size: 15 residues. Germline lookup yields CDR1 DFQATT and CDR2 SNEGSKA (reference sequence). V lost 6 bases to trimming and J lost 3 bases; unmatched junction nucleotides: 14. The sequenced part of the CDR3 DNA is TGCAGTGCGACCCATATACTAGGACAGGTCTACGAG. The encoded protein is CSATHILGQVYE. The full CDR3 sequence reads CSATHILGQVYEQYF.

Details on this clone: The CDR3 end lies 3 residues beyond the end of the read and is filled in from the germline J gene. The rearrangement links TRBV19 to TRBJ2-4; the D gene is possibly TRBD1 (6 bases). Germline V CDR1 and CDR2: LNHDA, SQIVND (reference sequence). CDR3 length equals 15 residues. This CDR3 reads CASRAAGEFRQPQYF. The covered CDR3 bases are TGTGCCAGTAGAGCGGCAGGGGAGTTTCGGCAGCCT.

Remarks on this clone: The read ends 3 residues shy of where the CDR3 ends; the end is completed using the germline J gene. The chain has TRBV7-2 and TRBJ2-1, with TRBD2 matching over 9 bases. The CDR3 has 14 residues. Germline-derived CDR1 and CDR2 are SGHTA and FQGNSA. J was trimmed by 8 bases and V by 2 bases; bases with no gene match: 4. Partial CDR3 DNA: TGTGCCAGCAGCTTACAGCGGGGGGTTCATGAG. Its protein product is CASSLQRGVHE. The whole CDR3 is CASSLQRGVHEQFF. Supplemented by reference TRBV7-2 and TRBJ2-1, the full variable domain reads GAGVSQSPSNKVTEKGKDVELRCDPISGHTALYWYRQSLGQGLEFLIYFQGNSAPDKSGLPSDRFSAERTGGSVSTLTIQRTQQEDSAVYLCASSLQRGVHEQFFGPGTRLTVL.

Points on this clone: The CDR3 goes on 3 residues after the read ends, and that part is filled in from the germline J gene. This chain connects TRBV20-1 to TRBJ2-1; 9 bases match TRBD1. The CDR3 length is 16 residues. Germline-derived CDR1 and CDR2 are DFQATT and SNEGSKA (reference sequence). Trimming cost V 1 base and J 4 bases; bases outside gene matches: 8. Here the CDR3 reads CSARVSGQGIYNEQFF. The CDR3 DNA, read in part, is TGCAGTGCTAGAGTCAGCGGACAGGGGATTTACAATGAG.

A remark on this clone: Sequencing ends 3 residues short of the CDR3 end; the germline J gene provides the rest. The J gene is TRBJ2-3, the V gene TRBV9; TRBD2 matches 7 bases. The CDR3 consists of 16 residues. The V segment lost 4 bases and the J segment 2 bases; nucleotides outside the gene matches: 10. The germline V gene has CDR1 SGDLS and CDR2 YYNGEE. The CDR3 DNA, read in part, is TGTGCCAGCAGCAAGCGGGGCGGCTTCCTCACAGATACG. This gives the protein CASSKRGGFLTDT. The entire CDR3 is CASSKRGGFLTDTQYF.

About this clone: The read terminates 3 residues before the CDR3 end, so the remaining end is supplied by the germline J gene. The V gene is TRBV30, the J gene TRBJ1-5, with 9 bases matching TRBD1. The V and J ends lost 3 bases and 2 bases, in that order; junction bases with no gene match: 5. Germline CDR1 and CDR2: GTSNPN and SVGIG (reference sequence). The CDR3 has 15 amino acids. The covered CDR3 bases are TGTGCCTGGAGGGGACAGGGTCAGGGCAATCAGCCC. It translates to CAWRGQGQGNQP. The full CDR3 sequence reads CAWRGQGQGNQPQHF.

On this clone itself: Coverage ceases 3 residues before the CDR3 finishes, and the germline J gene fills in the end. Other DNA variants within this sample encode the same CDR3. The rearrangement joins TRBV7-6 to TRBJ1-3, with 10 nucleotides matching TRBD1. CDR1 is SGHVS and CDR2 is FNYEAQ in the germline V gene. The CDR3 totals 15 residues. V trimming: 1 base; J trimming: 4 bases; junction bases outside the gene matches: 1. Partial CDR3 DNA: TGTGCCAGCAGCTTAGGACAGGGGGCGGGAAACACC. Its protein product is CASSLGQGAGNT. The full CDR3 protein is CASSLGQGAGNTIYF.

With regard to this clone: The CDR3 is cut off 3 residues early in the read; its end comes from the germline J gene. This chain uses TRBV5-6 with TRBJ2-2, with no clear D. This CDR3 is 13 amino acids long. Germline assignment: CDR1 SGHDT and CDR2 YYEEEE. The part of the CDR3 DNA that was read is TGTGCCAGCAGCTTGGCGTCTGCGGAGCGG. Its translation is CASSLASAER. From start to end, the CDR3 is CASSLASAERLFF.

CDR3 amino acids: CASSVLAGQGPSTYTF. CDR3 DNA, as far as it was read: TGTGCCAGTAGTGTTCTAGCGGGCCAGGGCCCCTCTACC. The chain is built from TRBV19 and TRBJ1-2; TRBD1 might be the D (5 bases). The CDR3 end is not reached by the read, which stops 3 residues before it; the germline J gene fills it in. This CDR3 is built from 16 residues. Looked up from germline, CDR1 is LNHDA and CDR2 is SQIVND (reference sequence).

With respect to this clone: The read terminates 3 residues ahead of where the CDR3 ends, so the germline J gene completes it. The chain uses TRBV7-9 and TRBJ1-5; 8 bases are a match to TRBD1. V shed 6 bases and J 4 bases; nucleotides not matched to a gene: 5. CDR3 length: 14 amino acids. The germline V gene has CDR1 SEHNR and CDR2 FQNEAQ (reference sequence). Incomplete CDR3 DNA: TGTGCCAGCAGTGAAGGACAGGGTAATCAGCCC. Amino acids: CASSEGQGNQP. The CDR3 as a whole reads CASSEGQGNQPQHF. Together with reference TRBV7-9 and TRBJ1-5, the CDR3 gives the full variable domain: DTGVSQNPRHKITKRGQNVTFRCDPISEHNRLYWYRQTLGQGPEFLTYFQNEAQLEKSRLLSDRFSAERPKGSFSTLEIQRTEQGDSAMYLCASSEGQGNQPQHFGDGTRLSIL.

The DNA read from the CDR3 is TGTGCCAGCTCACCTCCCCCGGACAGGGCACAACCC. It codes for CASSPPPDRAQP. The CDR3, in full, reads CASSPPPDRAQPQHF. V gene TRBV18 combines with J gene TRBJ1-5; 8 bases line up with TRBD1. The read falls 3 residues short of the CDR3 end, and the missing part is taken from the germline J gene. Looked up from germline, CDR1 is KGHSH and CDR2 is LQKENI. The CDR3 covers 15 residues. Supplemented by reference TRBV18 and TRBJ1-5, the full variable domain reads NAGVMQNPRHLVRRRGQEARLRCSPMKGHSHVYWYRQLPEEGLKFMVYLQKENIIDESGMPKERFSAEFPKEGPSILRIQQVVRGDSAAYFCASSPPPDRAQPQHFGDGTRLSIL.

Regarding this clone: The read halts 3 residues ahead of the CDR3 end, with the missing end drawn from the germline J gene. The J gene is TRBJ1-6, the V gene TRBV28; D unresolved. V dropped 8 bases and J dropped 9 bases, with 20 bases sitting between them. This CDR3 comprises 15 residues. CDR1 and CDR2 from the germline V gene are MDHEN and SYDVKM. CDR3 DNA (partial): TGTGCCAGCTACAGTTTAGGGTTTGGGTTTTCACCC. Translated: CASYSLGFGFSP. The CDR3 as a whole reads CASYSLGFGFSPLHF.

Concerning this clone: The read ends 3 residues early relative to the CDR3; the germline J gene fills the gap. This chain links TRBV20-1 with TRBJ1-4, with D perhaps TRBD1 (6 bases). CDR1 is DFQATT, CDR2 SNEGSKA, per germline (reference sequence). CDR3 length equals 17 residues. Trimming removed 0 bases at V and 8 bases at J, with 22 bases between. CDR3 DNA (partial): TGCAGTGCTAGAGATAACCTACACAGGGAGGAGGGCGAAAAA. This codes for CSARDNLHREEGEK. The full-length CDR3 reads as CSARDNLHREEGEKLFF.

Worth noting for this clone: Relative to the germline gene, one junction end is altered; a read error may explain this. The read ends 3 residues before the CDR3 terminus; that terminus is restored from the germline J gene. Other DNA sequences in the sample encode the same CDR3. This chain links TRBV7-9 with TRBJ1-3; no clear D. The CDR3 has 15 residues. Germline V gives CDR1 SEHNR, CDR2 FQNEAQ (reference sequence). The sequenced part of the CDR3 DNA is TGTGCCAGCAGCTTAGCGGGCGCTTCTGGAAACACT. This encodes CASSLAGASGNT. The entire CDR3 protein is CASSLAGASGNTIYF.

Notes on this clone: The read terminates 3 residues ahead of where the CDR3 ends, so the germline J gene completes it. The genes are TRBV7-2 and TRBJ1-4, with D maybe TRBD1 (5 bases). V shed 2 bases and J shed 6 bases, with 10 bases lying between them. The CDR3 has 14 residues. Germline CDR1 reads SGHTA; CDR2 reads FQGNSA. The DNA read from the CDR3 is TGTGCCAGCAGCTTAACCCAGGGCGATGAAAAA. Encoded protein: CASSLTQGDEK. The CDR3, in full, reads CASSLTQGDEKLFF.

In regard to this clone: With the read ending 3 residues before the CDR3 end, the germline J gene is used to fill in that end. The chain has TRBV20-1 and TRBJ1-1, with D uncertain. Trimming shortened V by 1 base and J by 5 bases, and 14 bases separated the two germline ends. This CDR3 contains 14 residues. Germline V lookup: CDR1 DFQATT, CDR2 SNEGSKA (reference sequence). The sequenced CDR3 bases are TGCAGTGCTAGAGTCGACACCCCTCGGACTGAA. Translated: CSARVDTPRTE. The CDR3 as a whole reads CSARVDTPRTEAFF.

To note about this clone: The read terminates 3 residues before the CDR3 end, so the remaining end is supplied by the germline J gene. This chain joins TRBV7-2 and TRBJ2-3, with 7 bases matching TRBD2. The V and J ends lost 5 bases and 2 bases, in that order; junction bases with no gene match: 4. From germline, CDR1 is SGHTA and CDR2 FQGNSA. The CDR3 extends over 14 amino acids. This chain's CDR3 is CASSPGGSTDTQYF. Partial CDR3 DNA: TGTGCCAGCAGCCCCGGGGGGTCCACAGATACG. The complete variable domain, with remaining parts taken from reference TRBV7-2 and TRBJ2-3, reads GAGVSQSPSNKVTEKGKDVELRCDPISGHTALYWYRQSLGQGLEFLIYFQGNSAPDKSGLPSDRFSAERTGGSVSTLTIQRTQQEDSAVYLCASSPGGSTDTQYFGPGTRLTVL.

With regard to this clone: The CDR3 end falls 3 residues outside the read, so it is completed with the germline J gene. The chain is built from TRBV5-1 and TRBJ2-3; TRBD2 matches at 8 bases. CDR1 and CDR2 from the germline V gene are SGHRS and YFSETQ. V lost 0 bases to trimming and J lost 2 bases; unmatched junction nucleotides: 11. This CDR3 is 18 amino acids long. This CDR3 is CASSLAGAAGANTDTQYF. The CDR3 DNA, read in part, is TGCGCCAGCAGCTTGGCCGGAGCAGCGGGGGCCAACACAGATACG.

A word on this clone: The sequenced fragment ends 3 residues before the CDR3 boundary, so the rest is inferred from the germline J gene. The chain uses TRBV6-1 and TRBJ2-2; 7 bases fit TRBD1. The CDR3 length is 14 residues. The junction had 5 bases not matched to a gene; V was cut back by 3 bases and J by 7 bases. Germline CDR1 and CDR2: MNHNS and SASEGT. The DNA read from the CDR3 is TGTGCCAGCAGTGAGCGACAGGGTGACGGGGAG. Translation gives CASSERQGDGE. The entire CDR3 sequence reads CASSERQGDGELFF.

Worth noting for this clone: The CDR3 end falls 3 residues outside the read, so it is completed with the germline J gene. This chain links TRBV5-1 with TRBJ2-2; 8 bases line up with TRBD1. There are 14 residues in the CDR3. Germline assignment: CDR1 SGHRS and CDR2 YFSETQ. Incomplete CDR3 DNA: TGCGCCAGCAGCCCGGGACAGGATTATGAAAAG. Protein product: CASSPGQDYEK. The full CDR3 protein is CASSPGQDYEKLFF.

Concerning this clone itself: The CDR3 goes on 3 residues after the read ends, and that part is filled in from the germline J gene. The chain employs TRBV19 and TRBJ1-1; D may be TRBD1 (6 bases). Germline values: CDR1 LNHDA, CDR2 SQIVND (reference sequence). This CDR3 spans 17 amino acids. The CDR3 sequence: CASSQLTGNRANYGAFF. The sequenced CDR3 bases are TGTGCCAGTAGTCAACTCACAGGGAATCGGGCTAACTATGGC.

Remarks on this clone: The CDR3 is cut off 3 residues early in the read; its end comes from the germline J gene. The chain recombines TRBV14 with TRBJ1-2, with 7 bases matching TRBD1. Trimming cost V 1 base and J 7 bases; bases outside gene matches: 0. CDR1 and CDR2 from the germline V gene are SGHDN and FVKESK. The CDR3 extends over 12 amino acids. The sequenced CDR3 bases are TGTGCCAGCAGCCAAGGACAGGGTGGC. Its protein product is CASSQGQGG. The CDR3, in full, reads CASSQGQGGYTF.

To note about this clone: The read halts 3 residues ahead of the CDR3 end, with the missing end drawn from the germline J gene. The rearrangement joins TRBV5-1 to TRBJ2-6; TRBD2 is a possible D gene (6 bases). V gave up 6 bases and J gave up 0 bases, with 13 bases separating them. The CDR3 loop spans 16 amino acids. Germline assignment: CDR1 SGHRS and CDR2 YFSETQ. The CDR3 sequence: CASTPGETSGANVLTF. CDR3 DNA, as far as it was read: TGCGCCAGCACCCCGGGGGAGACCTCTGGGGCCAACGTC.

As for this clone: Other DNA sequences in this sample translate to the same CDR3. Incomplete CDR3 DNA: TGTGCCAGCAGCTCCAGGGGGGATACG. It yields the protein CASSSRGDT. From start to end, the CDR3 is CASSSRGDTQYF. The chain joins TRBV7-9 to TRBJ2-3; 7 bases map to TRBD1. The CDR3 end falls 3 residues outside the read, so it is completed with the germline J gene. From germline, CDR1 is SEHNR and CDR2 FQNEAQ (reference sequence). The trim removed 4 bases at V and 6 bases at J, leaving 1 base unmatched. The CDR3 runs 12 residues.

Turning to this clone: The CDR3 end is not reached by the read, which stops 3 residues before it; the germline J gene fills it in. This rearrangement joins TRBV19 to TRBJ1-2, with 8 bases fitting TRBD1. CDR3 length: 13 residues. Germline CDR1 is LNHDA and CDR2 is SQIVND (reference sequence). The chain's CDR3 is CASSDRGRDTYTF. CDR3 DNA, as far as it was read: TGTGCCAGTTCCGACAGGGGACGGGATACC. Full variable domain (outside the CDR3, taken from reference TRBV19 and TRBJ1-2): DGGITQSPKYLFRKEGQNVTLSCEQNLNHDAMYWYRQDPGQGLRLIYYSQIVNDFQKGDIAEGYSVSREKKESFPLTVTSAQKNPTAFYLCASSDRGRDTYTFGSGTRLTVV.

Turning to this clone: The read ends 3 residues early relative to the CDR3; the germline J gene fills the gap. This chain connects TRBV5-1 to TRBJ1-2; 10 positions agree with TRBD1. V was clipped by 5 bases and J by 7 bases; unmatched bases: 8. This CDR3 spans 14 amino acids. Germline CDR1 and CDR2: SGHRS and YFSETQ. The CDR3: CASSGTDRGLGYTF. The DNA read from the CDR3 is TGCGCCAGCAGTGGAACCGACAGGGGGCTTGGC.

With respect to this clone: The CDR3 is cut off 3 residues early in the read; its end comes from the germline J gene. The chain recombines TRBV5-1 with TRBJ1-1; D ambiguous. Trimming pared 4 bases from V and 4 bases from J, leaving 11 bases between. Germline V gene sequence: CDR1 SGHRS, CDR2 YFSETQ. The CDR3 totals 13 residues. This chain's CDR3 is CASSAKGGTEAFF. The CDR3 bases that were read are TGCGCCAGCAGCGCGAAGGGTGGCACTGAA.

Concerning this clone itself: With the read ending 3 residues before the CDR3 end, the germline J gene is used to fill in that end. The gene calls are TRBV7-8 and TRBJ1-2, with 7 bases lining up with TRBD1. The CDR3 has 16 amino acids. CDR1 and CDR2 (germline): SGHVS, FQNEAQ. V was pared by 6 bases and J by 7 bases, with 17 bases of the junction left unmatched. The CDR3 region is CASSQGVAPTSRGYTF. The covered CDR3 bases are TGTGCCAGCAGTCAGGGGGTCGCCCCTACCTCGCGTGGC. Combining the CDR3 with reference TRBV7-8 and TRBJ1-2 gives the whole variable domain GAGVSQSPRYKVAKRGQDVALRCDPISGHVSLFWYQQALGQGPEFLTYFQNEAQLDKSGLPSDRFFAERPEGSVSTLKIQRTQQEDSAVYLCASSQGVAPTSRGYTFGSGTRLTVV.

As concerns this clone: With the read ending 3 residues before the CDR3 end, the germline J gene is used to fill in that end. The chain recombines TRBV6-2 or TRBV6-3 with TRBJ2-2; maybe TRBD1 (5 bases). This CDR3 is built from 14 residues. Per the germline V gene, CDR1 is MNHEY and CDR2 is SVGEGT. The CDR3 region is CASRRPDRPEKLFF. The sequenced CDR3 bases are TGTGCCAGCAGACGACCCGACAGACCCGAAAAG.

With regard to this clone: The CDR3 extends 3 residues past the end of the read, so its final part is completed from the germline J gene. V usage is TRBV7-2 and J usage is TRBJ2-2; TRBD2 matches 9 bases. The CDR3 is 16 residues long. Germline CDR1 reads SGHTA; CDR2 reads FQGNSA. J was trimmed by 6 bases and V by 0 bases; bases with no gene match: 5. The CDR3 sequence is CASSLARRGGPGELFF. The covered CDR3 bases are TGTGCCAGCAGCTTAGCGCGGCGGGGGGGCCCCGGGGAG.

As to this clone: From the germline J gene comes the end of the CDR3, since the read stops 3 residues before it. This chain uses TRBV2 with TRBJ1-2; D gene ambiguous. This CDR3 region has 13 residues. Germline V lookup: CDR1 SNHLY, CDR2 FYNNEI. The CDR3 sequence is CASTSEAGQDYTF. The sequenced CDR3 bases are TGTGCCAGCACCTCTGAGGCAGGTCAGGAC.